This T cell receptor beta chain was sequenced during a study of control samples from healthy donors and cancer patients. The CDR3 covers 14 residues. CDR1 and CDR2 from the germline V gene are ENHRY and SYGVKD. The V end was cut by 0 bases, the J end by 2 bases, with 8 bases between. Method: immunoSEQ multiplex PCR; TCRdb's copy keeps in-frame clones and lacks some. In the table there are approximately 84,000 clones, approximately 78% of which are singletons. This chain uses TRBV10-3 with TRBJ2-7; no clear D. The TCR was taken from a woman between 55 and 75 years old in good health. Sequenced input: blood. The CDR3, as DNA: TGTGCCATCAGTGAGTCGCCAGCAACCTACGAGCAGTACTTC. It is translated as CAISESPATYEQYF.